This T cell receptor (beta chain) was identified during a study of regulatory T cells in long-lasting Graves disease. iRepertoire HTBI primers and Arm-PCR of CDR3 regions built TCR beta libraries. TCRdb re-analysed the multiplex PCR reads in MiXCR, keeping a single row per CDR3 protein. Among roughly 380,000 distinct CDR3 sequences listed, roughly 15% were seen once. The time point was: newly diagnosed GD, antithyroid drugs for less than 3 months. Preparation of the TCR library used RNA extracted from PBMCs. Germline V gene lookup returns CDR1 LNHNV and CDR2 YYDKDF (reference sequence). This CDR3 contains 16 residues. V lost 5 bases to trimming and J lost 0 bases; unmatched junction nucleotides: 8.

The TCR sequence derives from a female donor with Graves disease. The chain is built from TRBV15 and TRBJ2-3, with 7 nucleotides matching TRBD2. The sequencing here drew on peripheral blood mononuclear cells (PBMCs), taken at new diagnosis, from a patient treated with antithyroid drugs. The CDR3 region is CATSAPRDYSTDTQYF. The CDR3 region has the DNA TGTGCCACCAGCGCACCCCGGGACTACAGCACAGATACGCAGTATTTT. Filled out from reference TRBV15 and TRBJ2-3, the complete variable domain reads DAMVIQNPRYQVTQFGKPVTLSCSQTLNHNVMYWYQQKSSQAPKLLFHYYDKDFNNEADTPDNFQSRRPNTSFCFLDIRSPGLGDTAMYLCATSAPRDYSTDTQYFGPGTRLTVL.